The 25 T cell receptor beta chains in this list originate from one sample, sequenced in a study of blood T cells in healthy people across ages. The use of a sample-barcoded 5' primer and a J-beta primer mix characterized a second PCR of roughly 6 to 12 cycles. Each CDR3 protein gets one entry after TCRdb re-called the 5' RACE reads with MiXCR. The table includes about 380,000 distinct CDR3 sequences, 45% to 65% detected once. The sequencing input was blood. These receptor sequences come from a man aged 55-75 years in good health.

The CDR3 spells CSATRGVNTEAFF. The CDR3 region has the DNA TGCAGTGCTACAAGGGGCGTGAACACTGAAGCTTTCTTT. The chain joins TRBV20-1 to TRBJ1-1; TRBD1 might be the D (5 bases). CDR3 length: 13 residues. Deletions cut 4 bases from V and 0 bases from J, with 9 bases between. From germline, CDR1 is DFQATT and CDR2 SNEGSKA (reference sequence).

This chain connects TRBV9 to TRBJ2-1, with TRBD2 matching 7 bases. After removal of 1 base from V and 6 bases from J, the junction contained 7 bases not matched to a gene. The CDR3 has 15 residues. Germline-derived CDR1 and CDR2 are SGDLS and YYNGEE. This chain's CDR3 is CASSVSTSLGNEQFF. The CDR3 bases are TGTGCCAGCAGCGTATCGACTAGCCTGGGCAATGAGCAGTTCTTC. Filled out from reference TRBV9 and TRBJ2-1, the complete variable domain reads DSGVTQTPKHLITATGQRVTLRCSPRSGDLSVYWYQQSLDQGLQFLIQYYNGEERAKGNILERFSAQQFPDLHSELNLSSLELGDSALYFCASSVSTSLGNEQFFGPGTRLTVL.

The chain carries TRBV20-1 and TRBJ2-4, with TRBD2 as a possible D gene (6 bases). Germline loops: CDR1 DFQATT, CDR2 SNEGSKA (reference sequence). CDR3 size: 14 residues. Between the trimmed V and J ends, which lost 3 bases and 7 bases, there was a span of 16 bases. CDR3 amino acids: CSASSPGLRNIQYF. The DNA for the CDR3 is TGCAGTGCTAGTTCACCGGGACTTCGGAACATTCAGTACTTC.

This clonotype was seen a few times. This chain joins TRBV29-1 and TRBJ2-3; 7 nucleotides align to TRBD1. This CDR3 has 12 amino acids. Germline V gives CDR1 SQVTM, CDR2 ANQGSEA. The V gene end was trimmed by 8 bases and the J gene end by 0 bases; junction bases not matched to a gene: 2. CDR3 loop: CSSGQSTDTQYF. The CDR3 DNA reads TGCAGCTCGGGACAGAGCACAGATACGCAGTATTTT.

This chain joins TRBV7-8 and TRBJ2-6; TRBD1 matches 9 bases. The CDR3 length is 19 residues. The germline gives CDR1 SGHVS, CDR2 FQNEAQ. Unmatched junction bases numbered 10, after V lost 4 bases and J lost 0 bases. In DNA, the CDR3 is TGTGCCAGCAGCTCCACAGCCGGGACAGGGTTCTCTGGGGCCAACGTCCTGACTTTC. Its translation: CASSSTAGTGFSGANVLTF.

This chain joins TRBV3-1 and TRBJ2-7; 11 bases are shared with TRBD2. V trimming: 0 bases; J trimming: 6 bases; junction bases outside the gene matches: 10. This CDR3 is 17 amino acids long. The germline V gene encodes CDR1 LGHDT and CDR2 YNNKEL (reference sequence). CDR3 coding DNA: TGTGCCAGCAGCCAAGAAACGATAGCGGGAGGGCCGCCCGAGCAGTACTTC. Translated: CASSQETIAGGPPEQYF.

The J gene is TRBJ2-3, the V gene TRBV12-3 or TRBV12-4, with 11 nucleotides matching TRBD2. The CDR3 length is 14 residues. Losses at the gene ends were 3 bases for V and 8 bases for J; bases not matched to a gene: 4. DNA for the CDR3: TGTGCCAGCAGTTTCCTAGCGGGAGGACGTACGCAGTATTTT. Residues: CASSFLAGGRTQYF.

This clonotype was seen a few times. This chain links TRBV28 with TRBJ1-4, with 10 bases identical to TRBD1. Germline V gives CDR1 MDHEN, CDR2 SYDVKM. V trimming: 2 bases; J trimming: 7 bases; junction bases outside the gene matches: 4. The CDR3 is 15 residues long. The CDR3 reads CASSLLRDRGEKLFF. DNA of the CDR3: TGTGCCAGCAGTTTACTCCGGGACAGGGGTGAAAAACTGTTTTTT.

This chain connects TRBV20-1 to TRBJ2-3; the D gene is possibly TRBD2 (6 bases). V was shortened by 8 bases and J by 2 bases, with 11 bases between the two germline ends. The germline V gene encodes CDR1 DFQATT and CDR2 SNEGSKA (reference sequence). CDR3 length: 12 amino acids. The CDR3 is CSSGLLTDTQYF. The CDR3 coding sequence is TGCAGTTCTGGACTACTCACAGATACGCAGTATTTT.

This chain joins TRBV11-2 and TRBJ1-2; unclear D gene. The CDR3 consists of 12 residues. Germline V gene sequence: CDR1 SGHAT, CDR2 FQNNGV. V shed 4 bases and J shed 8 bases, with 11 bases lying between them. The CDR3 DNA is TGTGCCAGCAGCTCGGCCCTGGGGGGCTACACCTTC. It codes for CASSSALGGYTF.

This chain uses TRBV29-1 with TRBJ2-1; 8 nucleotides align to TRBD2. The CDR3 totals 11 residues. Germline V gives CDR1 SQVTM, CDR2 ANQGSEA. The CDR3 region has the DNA TGCACGGGAGGGGCGGGGTATGAGCAGTTCTTC. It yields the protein CTGGAGYEQFF.

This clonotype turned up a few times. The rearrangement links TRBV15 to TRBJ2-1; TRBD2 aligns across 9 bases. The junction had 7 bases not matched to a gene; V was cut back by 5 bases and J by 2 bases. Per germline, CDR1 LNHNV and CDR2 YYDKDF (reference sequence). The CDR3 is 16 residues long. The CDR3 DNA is TGTGCCACCAGCCAAGGCGGGAGGGGGCCCTACAATGAGCAGTTCTTC. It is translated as CATSQGGRGPYNEQFF.

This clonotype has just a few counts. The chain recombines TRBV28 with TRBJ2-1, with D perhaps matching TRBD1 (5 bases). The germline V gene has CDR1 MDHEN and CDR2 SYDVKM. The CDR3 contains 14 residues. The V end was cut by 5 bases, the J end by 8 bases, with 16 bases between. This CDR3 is CASSPQGAAYEQFF. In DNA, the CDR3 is TGTGCCAGCAGTCCCCAGGGTGCTGCCTATGAGCAGTTCTTC.

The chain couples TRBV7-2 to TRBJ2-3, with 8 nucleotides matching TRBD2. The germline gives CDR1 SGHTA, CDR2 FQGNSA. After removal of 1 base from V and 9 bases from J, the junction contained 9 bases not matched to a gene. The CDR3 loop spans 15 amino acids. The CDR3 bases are TGTGCCAGCAGCTTAGGAGGCAGCGGGAGTGGGACGCAGTATTTT. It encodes CASSLGGSGSGTQYF.

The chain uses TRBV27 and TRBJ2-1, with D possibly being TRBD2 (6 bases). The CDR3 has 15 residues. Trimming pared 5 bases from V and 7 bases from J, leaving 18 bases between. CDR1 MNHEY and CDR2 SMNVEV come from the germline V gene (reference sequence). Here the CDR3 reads CASSLELASENEQFF. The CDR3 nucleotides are TGTGCCAGCAGTCTTGAACTAGCAAGTGAGAATGAGCAGTTCTTC.

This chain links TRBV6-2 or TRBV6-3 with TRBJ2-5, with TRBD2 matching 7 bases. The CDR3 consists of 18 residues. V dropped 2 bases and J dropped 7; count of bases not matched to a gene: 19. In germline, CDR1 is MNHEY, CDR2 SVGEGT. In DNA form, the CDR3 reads TGTGCCAGCAGTTACCCAACTGGGCGGGGGACTCTAAAGGGGACCCAGTACTTC. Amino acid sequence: CASSYPTGRGTLKGTQYF.

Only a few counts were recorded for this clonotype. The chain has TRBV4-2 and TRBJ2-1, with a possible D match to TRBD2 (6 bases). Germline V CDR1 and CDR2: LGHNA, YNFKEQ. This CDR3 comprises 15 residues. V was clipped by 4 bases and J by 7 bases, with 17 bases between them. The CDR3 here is CASSPAKREHNEQFF. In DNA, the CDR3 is TGTGCCAGCAGCCCGGCGAAACGGGAGCATAATGAGCAGTTCTTC.

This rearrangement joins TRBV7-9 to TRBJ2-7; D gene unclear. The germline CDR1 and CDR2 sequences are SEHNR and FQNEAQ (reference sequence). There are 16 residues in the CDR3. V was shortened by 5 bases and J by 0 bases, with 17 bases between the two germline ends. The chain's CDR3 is CASSDPNSASSYEQYF. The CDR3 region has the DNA TGTGCCAGCAGCGATCCCAACTCGGCAAGCTCCTACGAGCAGTACTTC.

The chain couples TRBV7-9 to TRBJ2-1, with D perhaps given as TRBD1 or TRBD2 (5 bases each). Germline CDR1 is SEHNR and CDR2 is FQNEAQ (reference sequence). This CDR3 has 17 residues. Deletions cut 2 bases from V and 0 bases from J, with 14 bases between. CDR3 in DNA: TGTGCCAGCAGCTTAACCCGAGGGACGAACTCCTACAATGAGCAGTTCTTC. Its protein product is CASSLTRGTNSYNEQFF.

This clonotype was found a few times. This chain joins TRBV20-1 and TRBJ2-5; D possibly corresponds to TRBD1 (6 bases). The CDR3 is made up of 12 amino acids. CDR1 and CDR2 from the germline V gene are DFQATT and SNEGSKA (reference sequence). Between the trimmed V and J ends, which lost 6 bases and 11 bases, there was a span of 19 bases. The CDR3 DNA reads TGCAGTGCCCTATTACAGGGATGTGAGCAGTACTTC. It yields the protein CSALLQGCEQYF.

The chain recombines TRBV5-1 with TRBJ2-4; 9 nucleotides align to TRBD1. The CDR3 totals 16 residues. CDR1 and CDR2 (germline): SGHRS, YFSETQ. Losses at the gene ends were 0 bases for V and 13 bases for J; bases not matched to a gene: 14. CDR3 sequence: CASSLGLQGADNEQYF. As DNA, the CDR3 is TGCGCCAGCAGCTTGGGATTACAGGGGGCAGACAATGAGCAGTACTTC.

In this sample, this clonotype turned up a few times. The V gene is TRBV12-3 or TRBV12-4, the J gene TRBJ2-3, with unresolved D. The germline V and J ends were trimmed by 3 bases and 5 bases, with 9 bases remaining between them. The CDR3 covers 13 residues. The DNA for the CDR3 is TGTGCCAGCAGTTTTTTAGGAAGAGATACGCAGTATTTT. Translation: CASSFLGRDTQYF.

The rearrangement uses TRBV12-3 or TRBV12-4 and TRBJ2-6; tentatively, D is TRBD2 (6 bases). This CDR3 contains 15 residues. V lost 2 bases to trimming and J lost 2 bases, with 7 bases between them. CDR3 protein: CASSLSGAGANVLTF. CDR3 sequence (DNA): TGTGCCAGCAGTTTATCGGGGGCTGGGGCCAACGTCCTGACTTTC.

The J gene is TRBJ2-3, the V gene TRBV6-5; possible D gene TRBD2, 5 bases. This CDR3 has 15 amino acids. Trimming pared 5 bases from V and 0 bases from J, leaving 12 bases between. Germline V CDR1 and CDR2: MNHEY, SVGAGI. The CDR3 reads CASSPPGTSTDTQYF. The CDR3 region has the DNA TGTGCCAGCAGTCCGCCGGGAACTAGCACAGATACGCAGTATTTT.

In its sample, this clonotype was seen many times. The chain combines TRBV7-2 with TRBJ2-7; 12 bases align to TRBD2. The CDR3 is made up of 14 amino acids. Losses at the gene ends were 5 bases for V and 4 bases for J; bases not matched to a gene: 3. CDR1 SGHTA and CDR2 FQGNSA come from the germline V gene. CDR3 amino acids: CASSPSGRGYEQYF. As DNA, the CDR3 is TGTGCCAGCAGCCCTAGCGGGAGGGGATACGAGCAGTACTTC.